This T cell receptor (beta chain) was identified during a study of blood T cell repertoires in COVID-19. Per the authors' pipeline: Amplification of reference gene primers provided the estimated nucleated cell counts. Method: immunoSEQ multiplex PCR; TCRdb's copy keeps in-frame clones and lacks some. D and trimming come from the DNA, and the V and J calls and clone size come from that table. This sample yields approximately 310,000 clones, of which around 87% are seen a single time; roughly 8% belongs to the top ten. CDR1 is SGHKS, CDR2 YYEKEE, per germline (reference sequence). The CDR3 is 15 residues long. The ends lost 4 bases at V and 11 bases at J; junction bases unmatched: 16.

What was sequenced was peripheral blood. The chain joins TRBV5-5 to TRBJ1-1; 8 bases match TRBD1. The TCR sequence derives from a woman aged 45-59 years who had recovered from COVID-19. The CDR3 spells CASSLLSGQGKTAFF. DNA for the CDR3: TGTGCCAGCAGCCTCCTATCCGGACAGGGCAAGACGGCTTTCTTT.